The 4 T cell receptor beta chains reported below all come from one sample, sequenced in a study of early stage breast cancer tumors. This table comes from immunoSEQ multiplex PCR, and its TCRdb copy is limited to in-frame clones, with some not included. The sample lists about 72,000 clones, more than 60% occurring once. Sequencing was done on a sample of blood. Receptors originate from a person between 55 and 70 years old with breast cancer.

In its sample, this clone was seen a few times. The J gene is TRBJ2-7, the V gene TRBV7-3; D is unclear. Trimming removed 0 bases at V and 3 bases at J, with 9 bases between. There are 14 residues in the CDR3. The germline gives CDR1 SGHTA, CDR2 FQGTGA. The CDR3 bases are TGTGCCAGCAGCTTAACGGGCAGAAACTACGAGCAGTACTTC. Its protein is CASSLTGRNYEQYF.

There are a few counts of this clone. This chain connects TRBV19 to TRBJ2-1; TRBD2 aligns across 9 bases. J was trimmed by 2 bases and V by 10 bases; bases with no gene match: 3. The germline gives CDR1 LNHDA, CDR2 SQIVND (reference sequence). The CDR3 sequence is 13 residues long. The CDR3 bases are TGTGCCACCCTAGCGGGAACCTACAATGAGCAGTTCTTC. This sequence encodes CATLAGTYNEQFF. Together with reference TRBV19 and TRBJ2-1, the CDR3 gives the full variable domain: DGGITQSPKYLFRKEGQNVTLSCEQNLNHDAMYWYRQDPGQGLRLIYYSQIVNDFQKGDIAEGYSVSREKKESFPLTVTSAQKNPTAFYLCATLAGTYNEQFFGPGTRLTVL.

V and J are TRBV23-1 and TRBJ2-7; 8 bases align to TRBD1. TRBV23-1 is placed among ORFs of uncertain function. J gave up 3 bases and V 3 bases, and 13 bases lay outside the gene matches. This CDR3 contains 17 residues. CDR3 coding DNA: TGCGCCAGCAGTCACCCGAGCTTGGGACAGGCCTGCTACGAGCAGTACTTC. It yields the protein CASSHPSLGQACYEQYF.

The rearrangement uses TRBV5-6 and TRBJ2-2; D unresolved. There are 13 residues in the CDR3. Trimming took 3 bases from V and 4 from J, leaving 7 bases between them. Germline V gives CDR1 SGHDT, CDR2 YYEEEE. In DNA form, the CDR3 reads TGTGCCAGCAGCTGGAGAGGCACCGGGGAGCTGTTTTTT. Its protein is CASSWRGTGELFF.